The rows below give T cell receptor beta chains drawn from one sample of a study of blood T cell repertoires in COVID-19. Repertoires were generated with immunoSEQ multiplex PCR, while TCRdb's copy carries only in-frame clones and drops some. The table records 200,000 to 250,000 clones, over 80% of them present only once. The sequencing sample was made of PBMCs or T cells enriched from blood (not recorded which). The receptors shown here come from a woman under 40 with acute COVID-19. CDR3s include the opening cysteine and the closing phenylalanine or tryptophan. A D gene is named only where the DNA matches it firmly. Part of the rows lack a size; the others show once, few, many or a class for expanded clones.

>-|TRBJ2-5|-|TRBV19
CAREETQYF
TGTGCCAGGGAGGAGACCCAGTACTTC
>-|TRBJ2-1|-|TRBV5-1
CASSLAGGADEQFF
TGCGCCAGCAGCTTGGCCGGTGGGGCCGATGAGCAGTTCTTC
>-|TRBJ1-2|-|TRBV2
CASSEGRIYGYTF
TGTGCCAGCAGTGAAGGGAGAATATATGGCTACACCTTC
>-|TRBJ1-2|-|TRBV2
CASSPEVIHGYTF
TGTGCCAGCAGTCCTGAGGTTATCCATGGCTACACCTTC
>-|TRBJ2-7|TRBD1|TRBV28
CASSKPRDRSYEQYF
TGTGCCAGCAGTAAACCCCGGGACAGGTCCTACGAGCAGTACTTC
>-|TRBJ1-4|TRBD1|TRBV5-1
CASSPGQGSEKLFF
TGCGCCAGCAGCCCTGGACAGGGTAGCGAAAAACTGTTTTTT
>-|TRBJ2-3|TRBD2|TRBV7-9
CASSSTTSGGLYTDTQYF
TGTGCCAGCAGTTCAACCACTAGCGGGGGGTTGTACACAGATACGCAGTATTTT
>-|TRBJ1-1|-|TRBV5-1
CASSPRAGGTEAFF
TGCGCCAGCAGCCCCCGGGCCGGGGGCACTGAAGCTTTCTTT
>-|TRBJ2-1|-|TRBV5-6
CASSLGLPPLRPYNEQFF
TGTGCCAGCAGCTTGGGACTTCCTCCCTTAAGGCCCTACAATGAGCAGTTCTTC
>-|TRBJ2-7|-|TRBV5-6
CASSFRGREQYF
TGTGCCAGCAGCTTTAGGGGTCGGGAGCAGTACTTC
>-|TRBJ2-2|-|TRBV4-3
CASSKRAGPGELFF
TGCGCCAGCAGCAAGAGGGCCGGGCCCGGGGAGCTGTTTTTT
>-|TRBJ1-6|-|TRBV6-6
CASSRYTRRSSYNSPLHF
TGTGCCAGCAGTCGGTACACTAGACGTAGCTCCTATAATTCACCCCTCCACTTT
>once|TRBJ1-5|TRBD1|TRBV12-5
CASGFNRDRDEYSNQPQHF
TGTGCTAGTGGTTTTAACCGGGACAGGGACGAATATAGCAATCAGCCCCAGCATTTT
>-|TRBJ2-3|TRBD1|TRBV6-2/TRBV6-3
CASRYRGLTDTQYF
TGTGCCAGCAGATACAGGGGGCTCACAGATACGCAGTATTTT
>-|TRBJ2-2|-|TRBV18
CASSRDIGTGELFF
TGTGCCAGCTCACGGGACATCGGTACCGGGGAGCTGTTTTTT
>-|TRBJ2-1|TRBD1|TRBV12-5
CAMPLRDRDSYNEQFF
TGTGCTATGCCTTTGCGGGACAGGGATTCCTACAATGAGCAGTTCTTC
>-|TRBJ2-7|TRBD1|TRBV10-3
CAIRQGHTYEQYF
TGTGCCATCAGACAGGGGCATACCTACGAGCAGTACTTC
>few|TRBJ1-1|-|TRBV27
CASSLPGYPPEAFF
TGTGCCAGCAGTTTACCCGGGTATCCCCCTGAAGCTTTCTTT
>-|TRBJ1-2|-|TRBV11-2
CASSLDGHHNYGYTF
TGTGCCAGCAGCTTAGATGGACACCACAACTATGGCTACACCTTC
>-|TRBJ2-1|-|TRBV27
CASSRGYNEQFF
TGTGCCAGCAGTAGAGGTTACAATGAGCAGTTCTTC
>few|TRBJ1-5|TRBD1|TRBV2
CASRPGQASNQPQHF
TGTGCCAGCAGGCCGGGACAGGCTAGCAATCAGCCCCAGCATTTT
>-|TRBJ1-5|-|TRBV5-7
CASSDRQIGQPQHF
TGTGCCAGCAGCGATCGACAGATAGGTCAGCCCCAGCATTTT
>few|TRBJ1-1|-|TRBV5-4
CASSLVGRGGAFF
TGTGCCAGCAGCTTGGTCGGCCGGGGGGGAGCTTTCTTT
>once|TRBJ1-6|-|TRBV6-2/TRBV6-3
CASSDPGHFLHF
TGTGCCAGCAGTGACCCGGGACACTTCCTCCACTTT
>-|TRBJ2-5|-|TRBV14
CASSQSQETQYF
TGTGCCAGCAGCCAGAGCCAAGAGACCCAGTACTTC
>-|TRBJ1-5|TRBD1|TRBV4-1
CASSQGPDRDGNQPQHF
TGCGCCAGCAGCCAAGGCCCGGACAGGGATGGCAATCAGCCCCAGCATTTT
>-|TRBJ1-1|TRBD1|TRBV10-3
CAISDRGPSTEAFF
TGTGCCATCAGTGACAGGGGGCCGAGCACTGAAGCTTTCTTT
>-|TRBJ2-7|TRBD2|TRBV6-1
CASSERVGGYEVTNYEQYF
TGTGCCAGCAGTGAAAGGGTGGGGGGGTATGAGGTGACGAATTACGAGCAGTACTTC
>-|TRBJ2-5|-|TRBV9
CASSSRTTSETQYF
TGTGCCAGCAGCTCGAGGACTACCTCAGAGACCCAGTACTTC
>-|TRBJ1-4|-|TRBV3-1/TRBV3-2
CASSQDFPQEKLFF
TGTGCCAGCAGCCAAGATTTTCCCCAGGAAAAACTGTTTTTT
>-|TRBJ1-2|-|TRBV11-2
CASSPGAGVGAGYTF
TGTGCCAGCAGCCCCGGAGCGGGAGTAGGGGCTGGCTACACCTTC
>-|TRBJ1-4|TRBD1|TRBV7-9
CASSPRDRGGTNEKLFF
TGTGCCAGCAGCCCCCGGGACAGGGGGGGAACTAATGAAAAACTGTTTTTT
>-|TRBJ1-4|TRBD1|TRBV25-1
CASTVTGVEKLFF
TGTGCCAGCACGGTGACAGGGGTTGAAAAACTGTTTTTT
>-|TRBJ1-4|-|TRBV29-1
CSVGQSATNEKLFF
TGCAGCGTTGGACAGAGCGCAACTAATGAAAAACTGTTTTTT
>once|TRBJ1-5|TRBD1|TRBV7-8
CASSLRGQGAYSNQPQHF
TGTGCCAGCAGCTTACGGGGACAGGGGGCCTATAGCAATCAGCCCCAGCATTTT
>-|TRBJ2-3|TRBD2|TRBV30
CAWTRGGLADTQYF
TGTGCCTGGACACGGGGGGGCCTGGCAGATACGCAGTATTTT
>-|TRBJ1-2|-|TRBV18
CASSPRQGDYGYTF
TGTGCCAGCTCACCGCGGCAAGGAGACTATGGCTACACCTTC
>-|TRBJ2-7|-|TRBV5-1
CASSLRRGLYEQYF
TGCGCCAGCAGCTTGAGGAGGGGGCTATACGAGCAGTACTTC
>-|TRBJ2-3|TRBD1|TRBV3-1/TRBV3-2
CASSVGTGGDTQYF
TGTGCCAGCAGCGTCGGGACAGGGGGAGATACGCAGTATTTT
>-|TRBJ2-7|-|TRBV5-1
CASSIGPIGRDTYEQYF
TGCGCCAGCAGCATTGGCCCGATCGGCCGGGACACCTACGAGCAGTACTTC
>-|TRBJ2-4|TRBD2|TRBV5-6
CASSILAGGHIQYF
TGTGCCAGCAGCATTCTAGCGGGGGGCCACATTCAGTACTTC
>-|TRBJ1-3|-|TRBV29-1
CSVYLRYSGNTIYF
TGCAGCGTTTACTTACGGTACTCTGGAAACACCATATATTTT
>-|TRBJ1-4|-|TRBV18
CASSLSEGTSLAINEKLFF
TGTGCCAGCTCACTCTCGGAAGGGACATCTCTCGCAATTAATGAAAAACTGTTTTTT
>once|TRBJ1-1|-|TRBV9
CASSLGANTEAFF
TGTGCCAGCAGCCTGGGGGCGAACACTGAAGCTTTCTTT
>-|TRBJ1-5|-|TRBV15
CATSRGGQPQHF
TGTGCCACCAGCAGAGGAGGTCAGCCCCAGCATTTT
>-|TRBJ1-1|-|TRBV6-5
CASSLLQGATEAFF
TGTGCCAGCAGCCTCCTACAGGGTGCCACTGAAGCTTTCTTT
>-|TRBJ2-7|-|TRBV6-2/TRBV6-3
CASSPSGRQYF
TGTGCCAGCAGTCCCTCAGGCCGTCAGTACTTC
>-|TRBJ2-5|TRBD1|TRBV9
CASSRRDRYQETQYF
TGTGCCAGCAGTCGTCGGGACAGGTACCAAGAGACCCAGTACTTC
>-|TRBJ2-4|TRBD1|TRBV4-1
CASSQEWTGENIQYF
TGCGCCAGCAGCCAAGAGTGGACAGGCGAAAACATTCAGTACTTC
>-|TRBJ2-2|-|TRBV7-6
CASSLAADRNTGELFF
TGTGCCAGCAGCTTAGCGGCAGACAGAAACACCGGGGAGCTGTTTTTT
>-|TRBJ2-5|TRBD1|TRBV24-1
CATSDNQGARETQYF
TGTGCCACCAGTGATAACCAGGGGGCTCGGGAGACCCAGTACTTC
>-|TRBJ1-2|-|TRBV3-1/TRBV3-2
CASSRGALGSSSGVPYGYTF
TGTGCCAGCAGTAGAGGTGCCCTCGGATCATCATCGGGGGTTCCCTATGGCTACACCTTC
>once|TRBJ2-1|-|TRBV7-2
CASSVDTAYNEQFF
TGTGCCAGCAGCGTCGACACGGCGTACAATGAGCAGTTCTTC
>-|TRBJ1-1|TRBD1|TRBV25-1
CARGKQGGTEAFF
TGTGCCAGGGGAAAACAGGGGGGCACTGAAGCTTTCTTT
>once|TRBJ2-1|TRBD1|TRBV14
CASSPIRTGHNEQFF
TGTGCCAGCAGCCCGATTAGGACAGGCCACAATGAGCAGTTCTTC
>once|TRBJ2-1|TRBD2|TRBV7-6
CASSQAAGGSYNEQFF
TGTGCCAGCAGCCAAGCCGCGGGGGGTTCCTACAATGAGCAGTTCTTC
>once|TRBJ2-2|-|TRBV29-1
CSVVAEAGELFF
TGCAGCGTAGTAGCAGAAGCCGGGGAGCTGTTTTTT
>-|TRBJ1-6|-|TRBV7-2
CASSLDRGNSPLHF
TGTGCCAGCAGCTTAGATAGGGGGAATTCACCCCTCCACTTT
>-|TRBJ2-2|TRBD1|TRBV11-2
CASSGTGDTGELFF
TGTGCCAGCAGCGGAACAGGGGACACCGGGGAGCTGTTTTTT